These 18 T cell receptor beta chains share one sample of origin, sequenced in a study of response to subunit inactivated influenza vaccine. TCRdb re-called the RT-PCR reads through MiXCR, storing one row per CDR3 protein. The table shows roughly 500,000 distinct CDR3 sequences, with 25% occurring only once. Material: CD4+ T cells sorted from PBMCs, obtained 4 to 6 days after vaccination. Receptors were obtained from a man in his forties or fifties who received an inactivated influenza vaccine.

V gene TRBV11-2 combines with J gene TRBJ2-6; D is ambiguous. The V gene lost 0 bases and the J gene lost 0 bases, with 3 bases spanning the gap. The CDR3 loop spans 15 amino acids. The V gene's germline CDR1 is SGHAT and CDR2 FQNNGV. The CDR3 region is CASSLDFSGANVLTF. The CDR3 DNA is TGTGCCAGCAGCTTAGATTTCTCTGGGGCCAACGTCCTGACTTTC.

This clonotype was seen a handful of times. The gene calls are TRBV6-1 and TRBJ2-5; D is perhaps TRBD1 or TRBD2 (7 bases each). Germline loops: CDR1 MNHNS, CDR2 SASEGT. Trimming pared 8 bases from V and 3 bases from J, leaving 16 bases between. The CDR3 extends over 14 amino acids. This CDR3 is CASCQGGTKETQYF. CDR3 nucleotide sequence: TGTGCCAGCTGCCAGGGGGGGACTAAAGAGACCCAGTACTTC.

The rearrangement links TRBV27 to TRBJ2-2; no firm D call. CDR1 is MNHEY and CDR2 is SMNVEV in the germline V gene (reference sequence). V lost 1 base, J lost 5 bases, and 5 bases lay in between. The length of the CDR3 is 13 residues. CDR3 region: CASSLWATGELFF. DNA of the CDR3: TGTGCCAGCAGTTTATGGGCTACCGGGGAGCTGTTTTTT.

The sample holds a few counts of this clonotype. The chain employs TRBV7-2 and TRBJ2-7, with D possibly TRBD2 on 6 matching bases. Germline-derived CDR1 and CDR2 are SGHTA and FQGNSA. V lost 5 bases and J 6 bases, leaving 14 bases between the germline ends. The CDR3 loop spans 13 amino acids. The CDR3 loop is CASSPSSGVEQYF. In nucleotides, the CDR3 is TGTGCCAGCAGCCCCAGTTCGGGGGTCGAGCAGTACTTC.

In this sample, this clonotype turned up a few times. The gene calls are TRBV20-1 and TRBJ2-2; TRBD2 agrees at 9 bases. With V trimmed by 1 base and J by 1 base, 4 bases remained unmatched. The CDR3 spans 16 residues. The germline V gene has CDR1 DFQATT and CDR2 SNEGSKA (reference sequence). CDR3 sequence reads: CSARAAGGMNTGELFF. CDR3 in DNA: TGCAGTGCTAGAGCCGCGGGAGGGATGAACACCGGGGAGCTGTTTTTT.

V usage is TRBV18 and J usage is TRBJ2-7, with 9 bases identical to TRBD2. Germline V gene sequence: CDR1 KGHSH, CDR2 LQKENI. V gave up 0 bases and J gave up 2 bases; unmatched junction bases: 5. The CDR3 consists of 16 residues. The CDR3 is CASSPPVVAGAYEQYF. The CDR3 nucleotides read TGTGCCAGCTCACCACCTGTGGTAGCGGGGGCCTACGAGCAGTACTTC.

This clonotype was seen more than once but under ten times. The chain uses TRBV27 and TRBJ2-1; 10 nucleotides match TRBD1. Germline lookup yields CDR1 MNHEY and CDR2 SMNVEV (reference sequence). Trimming took 7 bases from V and 1 from J; bases not matched to a gene: 7. This CDR3 comprises 16 residues. The CDR3 bases are TGTGCCAGCAAGAGGACAGGGGGGAGTTCCTACAATGAGCAGTTCTTC. Translation gives CASKRTGGSSYNEQFF.

V is TRBV20-1 and J is TRBJ2-1; D remains unclear. The V end was cut by 5 bases, the J end by 8 bases, with 7 bases between. This CDR3 region has 10 residues. Germline V gene lookup returns CDR1 DFQATT and CDR2 SNEGSKA (reference sequence). The CDR3 spells CSAWIHEQFF. CDR3 DNA sequence: TGCAGTGCTTGGATTCATGAGCAGTTCTTC.

Notes on this clonotype: A clone one base away is much larger, so this may be a read error. The chain has TRBV20-1 and TRBJ2-6; 8 bases agree with TRBD1. The CDR3 spans 16 residues. CDR1 DFQATT and CDR2 SNEGSKA come from the germline V gene (reference sequence). Here the CDR3 reads CCASDRGISGANVLTF. The CDR3 DNA reads TGCTGTGCTAGCGACAGGGGAATCTCTGGGGCCAACGTCCTGACTTTC.

V usage is TRBV20-1 and J usage is TRBJ1-4; D is ambiguous. The germline V gene has CDR1 DFQATT and CDR2 SNEGSKA (reference sequence). Trimming removed 5 bases from V and 0 bases from J, with 13 bases in between. The length of the CDR3 is 15 residues. The CDR3 coding sequence is TGCAGTGCTCGGGAGTTTCGGCCAACTAATGAAAAACTGTTTTTT. Its translation is CSAREFRPTNEKLFF.

This clonotype was seen only a few times. The chain recombines TRBV28 with TRBJ1-2; a possible D gene is TRBD1 (5 bases). CDR1 MDHEN and CDR2 SYDVKM come from the germline V gene. Trimming took 5 bases from V and 11 from J, leaving 15 bases between them. This CDR3 contains 12 residues. DNA of the CDR3: TGTGCCAGCAGTCTAAGGAAGGGGCCTTACACCTTC. It specifies CASSLRKGPYTF.

This sequence joins TRBV24-1 and TRBJ2-5, with TRBD2 matching over 9 bases. V shed 3 bases and J 1 base; nucleotides not matched to a gene: 8. Germline values: CDR1 KGHDR, CDR2 SFDVKD. The CDR3 consists of 17 residues. In nucleotides, the CDR3 is TGTGCCACCAGTGATCGAAGGACTAGCGCAATCCAAGAGACCCAGTACTTC. It specifies CATSDRRTSAIQETQYF.

J is TRBJ1-4 and V is TRBV5-1; perhaps TRBD1 as D (5 bases). The CDR3 loop spans 14 amino acids. The V end lost 4 bases, the J end lost 5 bases, and 12 bases lay between the germline ends. The germline CDR1 and CDR2 sequences are SGHRS and YFSETQ. CDR3 amino acids: CASSRDRGNEKLFF. The DNA for the CDR3 is TGCGCCAGCAGCCGGGACCGGGGGAATGAAAAACTGTTTTTT.

This clonotype was counted only a few times. The chain carries TRBV4-3 and TRBJ1-1, with 7 bases aligning to TRBD1. The CDR3 length is 14 residues. V was pared by 0 bases and J by 8 bases, with 6 bases of the junction left unmatched. Germline lookup yields CDR1 LGHNA and CDR2 YSLEER. In DNA form, the CDR3 reads TGCGCCAGCAGCCAAGATCGAGGGGGCACCGAAGCTTTCTTT. Protein product: CASSQDRGGTEAFF.

V is TRBV7-2 and J is TRBJ1-2; D gene ambiguous. This CDR3 region has 15 residues. Between the trimmed V and J ends, which lost 2 bases and 1 base, there was a span of 11 bases. Germline loops: CDR1 SGHTA, CDR2 FQGNSA. The CDR3 nucleotides read TGTGCCAGCAGCTTATATCGAGGAGATAACTATGGCTACACCTTC. Its protein product is CASSLYRGDNYGYTF.

V usage is TRBV10-3 and J usage is TRBJ1-1; D ambiguous. The germline V gene encodes CDR1 ENHRY and CDR2 SYGVKD. Trimming left V 10 bases short and J 7 bases short, with 22 bases between. This CDR3 is built from 14 residues. This CDR3 is CATLTVGGIVEAFF. The CDR3 DNA is TGTGCCACTCTCACGGTGGGAGGGATCGTTGAAGCTTTCTTT.

Only one count was recorded for this clonotype. This sequence joins TRBV11-1 and TRBJ1-1; D may be TRBD1 (5 bases). Germline values: CDR1 SGHAT, CDR2 FQDESV (reference sequence). The CDR3 is made up of 14 amino acids. V was cut by 6 bases and J by 11 bases, with 22 bases left in between. The CDR3: CASSYHLDGTGAFF. The CDR3 DNA is TGTGCCAGCAGTTATCACTTAGACGGGACGGGGGCTTTCTTT.

This chain joins TRBV5-1 and TRBJ1-1; 8 bases agree with TRBD1. Germline loops: CDR1 SGHRS, CDR2 YFSETQ. Germline trimming cut 3 bases from V and 6 bases from J; bases unmatched to any gene: 10. The CDR3 covers 15 residues. In nucleotides, the CDR3 is TGCGCCAGCAGCTCTCGGACAGGGAGGGGGGCTGAAGCTTTCTTT. Its protein product is CASSSRTGRGAEAFF.